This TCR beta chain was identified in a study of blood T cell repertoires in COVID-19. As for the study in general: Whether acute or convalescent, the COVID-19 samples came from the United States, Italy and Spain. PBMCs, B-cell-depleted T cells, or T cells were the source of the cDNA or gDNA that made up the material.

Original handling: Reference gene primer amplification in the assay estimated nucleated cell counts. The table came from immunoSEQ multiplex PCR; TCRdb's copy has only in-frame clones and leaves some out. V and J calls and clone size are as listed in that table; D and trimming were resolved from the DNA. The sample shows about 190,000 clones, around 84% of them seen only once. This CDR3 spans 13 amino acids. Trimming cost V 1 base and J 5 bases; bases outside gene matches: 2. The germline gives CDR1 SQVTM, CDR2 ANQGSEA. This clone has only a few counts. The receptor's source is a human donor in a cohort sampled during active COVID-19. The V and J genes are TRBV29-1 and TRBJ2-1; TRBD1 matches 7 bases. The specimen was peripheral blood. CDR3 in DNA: TGCAGCGTTGAAGGAGGGGGCGACAATGAGCAGTTCTTC. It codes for CSVEGGGDNEQFF.